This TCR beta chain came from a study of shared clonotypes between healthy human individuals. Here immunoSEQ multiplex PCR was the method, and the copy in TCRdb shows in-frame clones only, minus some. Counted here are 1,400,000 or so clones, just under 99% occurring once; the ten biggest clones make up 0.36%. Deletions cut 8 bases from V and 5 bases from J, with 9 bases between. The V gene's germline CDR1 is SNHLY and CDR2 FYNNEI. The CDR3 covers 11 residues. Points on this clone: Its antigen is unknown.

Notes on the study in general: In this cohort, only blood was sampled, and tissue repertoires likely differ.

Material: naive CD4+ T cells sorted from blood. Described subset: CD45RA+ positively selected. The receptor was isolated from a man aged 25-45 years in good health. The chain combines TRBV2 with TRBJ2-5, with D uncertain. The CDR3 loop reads CASLIGETQYF. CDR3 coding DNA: TGTGCCAGCCTGATAGGGGAGACCCAGTACTTC. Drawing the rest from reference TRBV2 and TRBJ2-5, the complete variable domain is EPEVTQTPSHQVTQMGQEVILRCVPISNHLYFYWYRQILGQKVEFLVSFYNNEISEKSEIFDDQFSVERPDGSNFTLKIRSTKLEDSAMYFCASLIGETQYFGPGTRLLVL.